This TCR beta chain was retrieved from a study of human T cells and chemical hapten exposure. In this sample, this clonotype turned up a few times. The V gene end was trimmed by 3 bases and the J gene end by 9 bases; junction bases not matched to a gene: 13. CDR1 is KGHSH and CDR2 is LQKENI in the germline V gene. The CDR3 extends over 16 amino acids. MiXCR was run by TCRdb on the RACE reads, yielding one entry per CDR3 protein. In the table there are about 160,000 distinct CDR3 sequences, roughly 26% of which are singletons. The time point here: patch test 3, about 24 weeks after DPC sensitization. Sample treatment: therapeutic diphenylcyclopropenone sensitization with weekly scalp DPC.

The chain uses TRBV18 and TRBJ1-5; 8 nucleotides match TRBD1. Material: whole blood, obtained in connection with sensitization to the hapten diphenylcyclopropenone (DPC). The sequence was collected from a woman between 18 and 29 years old with alopecia areata. Some clones in this sample may be carry-over from other donors' samples. The CDR3 nucleotides read TGTGCCAGCTCACCTTCAGACAGGGGAGCAGATCGGCCCCAGCATTTT. Protein: CASSPSDRGADRPQHF.